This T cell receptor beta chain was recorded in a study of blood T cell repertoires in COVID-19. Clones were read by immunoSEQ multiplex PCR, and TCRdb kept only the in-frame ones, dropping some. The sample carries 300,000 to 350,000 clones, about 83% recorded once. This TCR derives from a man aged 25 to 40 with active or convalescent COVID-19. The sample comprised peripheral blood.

CDR3 sequence (DNA): TGTGCCAGCAGCTTAAAACGGGATTACACAGATACGCAGTATTTT. Encoded protein: CASSLKRDYTDTQYF. The chain links TRBV5-8 to TRBJ2-3; weak D call: TRBD2 (5 bases). CDR1 SGHTS and CDR2 YDEGEE come from the germline V gene. The CDR3 has 15 residues. Between the trimmed V and J ends, which lost 2 bases and 2 bases, there was a span of 12 bases.